This T cell receptor (beta chain) was obtained from a study of OX40 agonist ivuxolimab in advanced cancers. For the study at large: It was permissible to have had prior anti-PD-1, anti-PD-L1 or anti-CTLA-4 therapy, and 40% had some. The study's findings and limits: CD8+ T cells were the subset that, on average, had more expanded clones than CD4+. Certain nonresponding patients likewise had low normalized T-cell clonal expansion.

As concerns this clone: No antigen is known for it.

TCRdb keeps only in-frame clones here, not all; method: immunoSEQ multiplex PCR. The table includes about 93,000 clones, roughly 94% detected once. This sequence was found in an adult with an advanced solid tumor such as melanoma, head and neck, liver or kidney cancer. The sample in question was CD4+ or CD8+ T cells sorted from blood, obtained in a trial of the OX40 agonist ivuxolimab.

Here the CDR3 reads CASSWTSGDEQYF. The CDR3 coding sequence is TGTGCCAGCAGCTGGACTAGCGGGGATGAGCAGTACTTC. The chain carries TRBV5-4 and TRBJ2-7, with TRBD2 identical over 12 bases. Germline V gene data show CDR1 as SGHNT and CDR2 as YYREEE (reference sequence). The V segment lost 3 bases and the J segment 7 bases; nucleotides outside the gene matches: 2. The CDR3 extends over 13 amino acids.